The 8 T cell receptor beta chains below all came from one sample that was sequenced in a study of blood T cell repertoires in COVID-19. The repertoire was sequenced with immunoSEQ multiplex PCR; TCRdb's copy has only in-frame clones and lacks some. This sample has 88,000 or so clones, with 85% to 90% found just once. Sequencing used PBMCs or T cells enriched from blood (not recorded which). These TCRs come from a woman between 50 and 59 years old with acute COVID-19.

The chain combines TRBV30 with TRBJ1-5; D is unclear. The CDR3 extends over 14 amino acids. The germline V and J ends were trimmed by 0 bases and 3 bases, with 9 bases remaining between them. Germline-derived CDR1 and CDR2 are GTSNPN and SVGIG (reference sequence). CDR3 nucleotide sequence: TGTGCCTGGAGTGTCAACCAGATCAATCAGCCCCAGCATTTT. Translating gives CAWSVNQINQPQHF. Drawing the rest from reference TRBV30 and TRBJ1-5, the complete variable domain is SQTIHQWPATLVQPVGSPLSLECTVEGTSNPNLYWYRQAAGRGLQLLFYSVGIGQISSEVPQNLSASRPQDRQFILSSKKLLLSDSGFYLCAWSVNQINQPQHFGDGTRLSIL.

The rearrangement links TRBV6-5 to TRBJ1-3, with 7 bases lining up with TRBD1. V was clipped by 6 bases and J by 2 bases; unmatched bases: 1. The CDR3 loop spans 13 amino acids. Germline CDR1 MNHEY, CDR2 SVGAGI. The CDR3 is CASRTGTGNTIYF. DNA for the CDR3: TGTGCCAGCAGGACAGGGACTGGAAACACCATATATTTT.

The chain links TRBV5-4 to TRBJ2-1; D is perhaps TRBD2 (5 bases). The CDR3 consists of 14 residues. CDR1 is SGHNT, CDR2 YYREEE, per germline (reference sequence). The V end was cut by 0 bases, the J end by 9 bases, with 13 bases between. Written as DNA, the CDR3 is TGTGCCAGCAGCTTGGAGTTCGGAGGAGGTGAGCAGTTCTTC. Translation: CASSLEFGGGEQFF. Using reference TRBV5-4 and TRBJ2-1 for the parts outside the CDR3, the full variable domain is ETGVTQSPTHLIKTRGQQVTLRCSSQSGHNTVSWYQQALGQGPQFIFQYYREEENGRGNFPPRFSGLQFPNYSSELNVNALELDDSALYLCASSLEFGGGEQFFGPGTRLTVL.

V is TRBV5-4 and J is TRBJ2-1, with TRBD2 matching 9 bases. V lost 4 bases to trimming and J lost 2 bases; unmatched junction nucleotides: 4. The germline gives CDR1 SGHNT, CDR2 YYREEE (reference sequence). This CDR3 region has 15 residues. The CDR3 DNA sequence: TGTGCCAGCAGCCAAGAGCGGGAGGCCTACAATGAGCAGTTCTTC. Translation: CASSQEREAYNEQFF.

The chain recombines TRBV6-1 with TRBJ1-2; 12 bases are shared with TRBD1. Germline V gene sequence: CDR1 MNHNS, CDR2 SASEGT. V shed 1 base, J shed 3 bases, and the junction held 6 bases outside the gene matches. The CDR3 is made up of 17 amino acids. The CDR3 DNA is TGTGCCAGCAGTGAAGTTTGGGGGACAGGGGGCGACTATGGCTACACCTTC. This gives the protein CASSEVWGTGGDYGYTF.

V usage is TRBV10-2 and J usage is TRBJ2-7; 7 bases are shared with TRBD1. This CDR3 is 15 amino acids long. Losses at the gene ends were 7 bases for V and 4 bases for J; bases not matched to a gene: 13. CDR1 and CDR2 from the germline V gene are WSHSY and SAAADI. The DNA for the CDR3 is TGCGCCAGCAAGAAGCCCGGGACAGATAAATACGAGCAGTACTTC. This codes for CASKKPGTDKYEQYF.

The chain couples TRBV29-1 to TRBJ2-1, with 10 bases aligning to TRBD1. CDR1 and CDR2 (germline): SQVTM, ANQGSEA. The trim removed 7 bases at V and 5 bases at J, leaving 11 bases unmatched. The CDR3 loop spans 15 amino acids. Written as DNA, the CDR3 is TGCAGCGCGAACCCCGGGACAGGGGACCACAATGAGCAGTTCTTC. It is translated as CSANPGTGDHNEQFF.

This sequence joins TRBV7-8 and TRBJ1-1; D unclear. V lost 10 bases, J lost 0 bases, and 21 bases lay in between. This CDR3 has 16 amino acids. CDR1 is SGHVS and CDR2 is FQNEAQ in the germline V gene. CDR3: CAILPQTGKMNTEAFF. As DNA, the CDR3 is TGTGCCATCCTACCTCAGACCGGGAAAATGAACACTGAAGCTTTCTTT.